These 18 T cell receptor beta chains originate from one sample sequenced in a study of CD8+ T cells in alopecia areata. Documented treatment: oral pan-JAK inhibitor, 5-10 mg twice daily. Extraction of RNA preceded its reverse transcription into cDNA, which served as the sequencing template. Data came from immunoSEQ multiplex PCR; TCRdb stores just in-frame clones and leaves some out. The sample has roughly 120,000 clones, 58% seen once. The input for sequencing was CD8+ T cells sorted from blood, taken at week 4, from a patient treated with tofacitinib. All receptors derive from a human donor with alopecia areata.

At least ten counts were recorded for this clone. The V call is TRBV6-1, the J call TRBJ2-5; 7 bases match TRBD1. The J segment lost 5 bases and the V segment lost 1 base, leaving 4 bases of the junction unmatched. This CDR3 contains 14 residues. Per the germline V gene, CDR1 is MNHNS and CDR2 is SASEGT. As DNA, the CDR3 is TGTGCCAGCAGTGAAGGAGGGGGCGCGGAGACCCAGTACTTC. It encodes CASSEGGGAETQYF.

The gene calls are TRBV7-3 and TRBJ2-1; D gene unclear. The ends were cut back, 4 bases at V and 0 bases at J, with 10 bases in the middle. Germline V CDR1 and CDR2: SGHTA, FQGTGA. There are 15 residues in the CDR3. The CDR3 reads CASSSLLSSYNEQFF. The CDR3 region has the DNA TGTGCCAGCAGCTCGCTTCTTAGCTCCTACAATGAGCAGTTCTTC.

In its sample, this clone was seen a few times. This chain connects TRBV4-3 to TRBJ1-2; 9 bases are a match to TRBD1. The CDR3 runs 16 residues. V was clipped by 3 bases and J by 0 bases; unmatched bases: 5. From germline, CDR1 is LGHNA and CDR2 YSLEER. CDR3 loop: CASSHRGQGANYGYTF. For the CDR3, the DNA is TGCGCCAGCAGCCATCGGGGACAGGGCGCTAACTATGGCTACACCTTC.

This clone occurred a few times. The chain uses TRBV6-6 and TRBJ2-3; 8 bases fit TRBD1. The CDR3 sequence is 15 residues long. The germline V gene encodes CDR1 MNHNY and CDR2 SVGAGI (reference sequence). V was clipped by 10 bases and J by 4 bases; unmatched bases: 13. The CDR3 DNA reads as TGTGCCACCGGAGGGCACATGACAGGGGCAGATACGCAGTATTTT. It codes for CATGGHMTGADTQYF.

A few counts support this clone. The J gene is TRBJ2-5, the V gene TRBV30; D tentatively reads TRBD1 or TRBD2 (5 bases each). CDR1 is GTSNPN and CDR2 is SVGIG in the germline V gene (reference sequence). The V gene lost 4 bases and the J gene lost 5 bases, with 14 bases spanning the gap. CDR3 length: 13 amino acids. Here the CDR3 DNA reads TGTGCCTGGACTGGTATCGGGGCGGAGACCCAGTACTTC. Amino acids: CAWTGIGAETQYF.

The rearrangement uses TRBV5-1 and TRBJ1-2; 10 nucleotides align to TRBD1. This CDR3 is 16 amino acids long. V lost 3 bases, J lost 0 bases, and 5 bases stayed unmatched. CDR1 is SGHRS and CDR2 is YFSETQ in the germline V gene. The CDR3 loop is CASSSGQGTPNYGYTF. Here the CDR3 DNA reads TGCGCCAGCAGCTCGGGACAGGGGACTCCTAACTATGGCTACACCTTC.

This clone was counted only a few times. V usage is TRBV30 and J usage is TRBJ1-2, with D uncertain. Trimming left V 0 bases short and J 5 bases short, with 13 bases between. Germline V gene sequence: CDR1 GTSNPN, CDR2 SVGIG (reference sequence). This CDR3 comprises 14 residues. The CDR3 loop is CAWSVQITTYGYTF. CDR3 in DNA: TGTGCCTGGAGTGTACAGATAACTACTTATGGCTACACCTTC.

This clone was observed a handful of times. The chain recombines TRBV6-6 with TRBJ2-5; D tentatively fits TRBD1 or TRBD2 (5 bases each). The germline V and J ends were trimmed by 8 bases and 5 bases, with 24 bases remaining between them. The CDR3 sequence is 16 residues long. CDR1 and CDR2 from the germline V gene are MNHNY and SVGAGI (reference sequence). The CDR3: CASQLLSGLEEETQYF. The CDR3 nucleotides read TGTGCCAGCCAACTCCTCTCGGGGCTGGAGGAGGAGACCCAGTACTTC.

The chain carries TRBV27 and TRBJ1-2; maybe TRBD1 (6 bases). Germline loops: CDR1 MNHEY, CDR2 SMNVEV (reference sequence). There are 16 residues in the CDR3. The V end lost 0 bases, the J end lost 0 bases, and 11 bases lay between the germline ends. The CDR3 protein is CASSLSGGSPNYGYTF. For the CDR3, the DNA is TGTGCCAGCAGTTTATCCGGGGGCAGCCCTAACTATGGCTACACCTTC.

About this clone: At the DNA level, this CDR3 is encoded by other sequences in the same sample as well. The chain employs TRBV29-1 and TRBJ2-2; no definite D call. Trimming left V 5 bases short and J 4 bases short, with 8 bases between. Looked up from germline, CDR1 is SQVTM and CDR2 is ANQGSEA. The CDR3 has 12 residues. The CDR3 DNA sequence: TGCAGCGTTTTGGGCCTCACCGGGGAGCTGTTTTTT. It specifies CSVLGLTGELFF.

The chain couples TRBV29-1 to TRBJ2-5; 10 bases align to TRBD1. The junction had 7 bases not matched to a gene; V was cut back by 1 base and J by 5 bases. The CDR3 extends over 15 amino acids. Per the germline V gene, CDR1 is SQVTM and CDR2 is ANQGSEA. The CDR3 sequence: CSVEVPGQGLETQYF. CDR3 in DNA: TGCAGCGTTGAAGTGCCGGGACAGGGGCTGGAGACCCAGTACTTC.

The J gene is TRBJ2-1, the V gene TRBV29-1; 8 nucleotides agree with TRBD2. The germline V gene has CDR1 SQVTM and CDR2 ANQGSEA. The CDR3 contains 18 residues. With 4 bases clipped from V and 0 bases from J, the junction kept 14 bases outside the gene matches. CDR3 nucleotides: TGCAGCGTTGTCAATCCTAATAGCGGGATCTACTCCTACAATGAGCAGTTCTTC. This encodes CSVVNPNSGIYSYNEQFF.

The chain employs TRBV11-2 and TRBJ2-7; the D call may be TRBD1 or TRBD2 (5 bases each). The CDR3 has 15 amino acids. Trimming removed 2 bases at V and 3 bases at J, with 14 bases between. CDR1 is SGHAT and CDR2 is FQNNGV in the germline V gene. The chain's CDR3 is CASSLLGSRGYEQYF. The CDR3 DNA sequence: TGTGCCAGCAGCTTATTGGGGAGTAGGGGCTACGAGCAGTACTTC.

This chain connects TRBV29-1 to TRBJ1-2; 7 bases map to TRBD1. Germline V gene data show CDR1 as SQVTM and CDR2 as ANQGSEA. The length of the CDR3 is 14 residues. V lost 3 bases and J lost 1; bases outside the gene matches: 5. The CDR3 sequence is CSVDPQGDNYGYTF. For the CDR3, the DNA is TGCAGCGTTGACCCCCAGGGGGATAACTATGGCTACACCTTC.

The CDR3 bases are TGTGCCAGCAGCATTCCCAACTATGGCTACACCTTC. Its protein product is CASSIPNYGYTF. This rearrangement joins TRBV5-6 to TRBJ1-2; D gene unclear. Looked up from germline, CDR1 is SGHDT and CDR2 is YYEEEE. The CDR3 is made up of 12 amino acids. Trimming took 4 bases from V and 2 from J, leaving 6 bases between them.

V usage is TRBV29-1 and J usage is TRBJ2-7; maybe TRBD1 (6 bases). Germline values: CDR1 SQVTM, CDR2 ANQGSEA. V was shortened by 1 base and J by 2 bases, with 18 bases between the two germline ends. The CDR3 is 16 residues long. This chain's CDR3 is CSVEGITGPDPYEQYF. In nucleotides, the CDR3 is TGCAGCGTTGAAGGGATTACAGGGCCCGACCCCTACGAGCAGTACTTC.

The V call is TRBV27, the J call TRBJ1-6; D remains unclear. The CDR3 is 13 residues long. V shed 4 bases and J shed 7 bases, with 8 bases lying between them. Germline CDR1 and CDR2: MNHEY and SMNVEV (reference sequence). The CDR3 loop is CASSYTSNSPLHF. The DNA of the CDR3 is TGTGCCAGCAGTTATACCTCAAATTCACCCCTCCACTTT.

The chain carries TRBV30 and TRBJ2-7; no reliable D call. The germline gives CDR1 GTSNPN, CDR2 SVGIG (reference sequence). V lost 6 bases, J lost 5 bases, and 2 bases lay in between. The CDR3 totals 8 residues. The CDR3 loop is CACDEQYF. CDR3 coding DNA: TGTGCCTGTGACGAGCAGTACTTC.